This is a list of T cell receptor beta chains from one sample in a study of blood T cell repertoires in COVID-19. This table comes from immunoSEQ multiplex PCR, and its TCRdb copy is limited to in-frame clones, with some not included. The data contain 360,000 or so clones, about 92% of them singletons. The material sequenced was peripheral blood. The receptors originated from a woman aged 55-69 years with COVID-19, enrolled during active disease. CDR3s include the opening cysteine and the closing phenylalanine or tryptophan.

j_call: TRBJ1-2
v_call: TRBV6-5
cdr3_aa: CASGASTVRHGYTF

j_call: TRBJ2-3
v_call: TRBV6-4
cdr3_aa: CASSATAADTQYF

j_call: TRBJ1-1
v_call: TRBV9
cdr3_aa: CASSGGTGGDTEAFF

j_call: TRBJ1-2
v_call: TRBV4-2
cdr3_aa: CASSQDQQGVVYGYTF

j_call: TRBJ1-2
v_call: TRBV5-1
cdr3_aa: CASSPTMGQGSPYGYTF

j_call: TRBJ1-4
v_call: TRBV2
cdr3_aa: CASSGNLGTNEKLFF

j_call: TRBJ2-3
v_call: TRBV7-8
cdr3_aa: CASSPWTGTTDTQYF

j_call: TRBJ1-5
v_call: TRBV19
cdr3_aa: CASERLDRGGNQPQHF

j_call: TRBJ2-3
v_call: TRBV6-5
cdr3_aa: CASSTTSGGDTQYF

j_call: TRBJ1-1
v_call: TRBV11-2
cdr3_aa: CASSLAPGQGTEAFF

j_call: TRBJ1-6
v_call: TRBV28
cdr3_aa: CASSFPAAASSYNSPLHF

j_call: TRBJ2-7
v_call: TRBV4-2
cdr3_aa: CASSQDGVRSYEQYF

j_call: TRBJ1-1
v_call: TRBV30
cdr3_aa: CAWSQSSISAEAFF

j_call: TRBJ1-5
v_call: TRBV4-1
cdr3_aa: CASSQDISRGNNQPQHF